These 12 T cell receptor beta chains originate from one sample sequenced in a study of blood T cell repertoires in COVID-19. Using immunoSEQ multiplex PCR, the repertoire was profiled, and TCRdb retains in-frame clones only, with some absent. The sample includes a few hundred thousand clones, 75% to 90% of them seen just once. The sequenced sample consisted of PBMCs or T cells enriched from blood (not recorded which). Receptors were obtained from a woman aged 55 to 70 who had recovered from COVID-19.

This clone occurred a few times. One junction end does not reproduce the germline sequence, and a read error may be involved. The V gene is TRBV15, the J gene TRBJ1-2; 7 positions match TRBD1. Germline V lookup: CDR1 LNHNV, CDR2 YYDKDF (reference sequence). This CDR3 contains 14 residues. DNA for the CDR3: TGTGCCACGAGCACAGGGGATACGAACTATGGCTACACCTTC. It yields the protein CATSTGDTNYGYTF.

The rearrangement uses TRBV24-1 and TRBJ2-2; the match to TRBD1 covers 10 bases. J was trimmed by 6 bases and V by 4 bases; bases with no gene match: 4. CDR1 is KGHDR and CDR2 is SFDVKD in the germline V gene. CDR3 size: 15 residues. The CDR3 nucleotides are TGTGCCACCAGTGACGCGACAGGGGGCCCCGGGGAGCTGTTTTTT. Its translation is CATSDATGGPGELFF.

Concerning this clone: One end of the junction is discordant with germline, which a read error may explain. The rearrangement uses TRBV12-5 and TRBJ1-6, with D unclear. Germline CDR1 and CDR2: LGHNT and FRNRAP. This CDR3 spans 14 amino acids. The CDR3 nucleotides are TGTGCTAGTGGTTTGGCCCTGGGCCCTTCAGCCCTCCACTTT. This codes for CASGLALGPSALHF.

The V and J genes are TRBV2 and TRBJ2-7; D is unclear. V was clipped by 4 bases and J by 5 bases, with 12 bases between them. This CDR3 has 13 residues. Looked up from germline, CDR1 is SNHLY and CDR2 is FYNNEI. CDR3 residues: CASSVLTLNEQYF. The CDR3 DNA sequence: TGTGCCAGCAGTGTACTCACGTTGAACGAGCAGTACTTC.

V and J are TRBV5-5 and TRBJ2-5; TRBD2 matches 7 bases. Germline CDR1 is SGHKS and CDR2 is YYEKEE (reference sequence). The CDR3 contains 15 residues. Germline trimming cut 4 bases from V and 5 bases from J; bases unmatched to any gene: 11. CDR3 DNA sequence: TGTGCCAGCAGCCCGGGAGGCGGGGGAGGGGAGACCCAGTACTTC. Protein product: CASSPGGGGGETQYF.

There are a few counts of this clone. The J gene is TRBJ2-7, the V gene TRBV5-1; 7 positions agree with TRBD1. J was trimmed by 7 bases and V by 1 base; bases with no gene match: 8. Germline lookup yields CDR1 SGHRS and CDR2 YFSETQ. The CDR3 runs 14 residues. DNA for the CDR3: TGCGCCAGCAGCTTGAACAGGGGATCGCGGGAGCAGTACGTC. Its translation is CASSLNRGSREQYV.

The chain employs TRBV27 and TRBJ1-1; D ambiguous. Trimming took off 3 bases at V and 3 bases at J, with 14 bases between the two ends. The CDR3 sequence is 15 residues long. Germline V gene data show CDR1 as MNHEY and CDR2 as SMNVEV (reference sequence). The CDR3 reads CASSFGIRSDTEAFF. In DNA, the CDR3 is TGTGCCAGCAGTTTCGGGATAAGGAGCGACACTGAAGCTTTCTTT.

The genes are TRBV6-4 and TRBJ1-6; tentatively, D is TRBD1 (5 bases). The germline V gene has CDR1 MRHNA and CDR2 SNTAGT. Trimming took off 5 bases at V and 6 bases at J, with 14 bases between the two ends. This CDR3 is 15 amino acids long. Written as DNA, the CDR3 is TGTGCCAGCAGTTGGGGGTCCGGGGGTAATTCACCCCTCCACTTT. Translated: CASSWGSGGNSPLHF.

The chain employs TRBV30 and TRBJ2-7, with TRBD1 matching over 8 bases. The V gene end was trimmed by 5 bases and the J gene end by 5 bases; junction bases not matched to a gene: 2. This CDR3 is built from 11 residues. Germline values: CDR1 GTSNPN, CDR2 SVGIG (reference sequence). The CDR3 bases are TGTGCCTGGGAGACAGGGGACGAGCAGTACTTC. It is translated as CAWETGDEQYF.

J is TRBJ2-3 and V is TRBV3-1 (or the pseudogene TRBV3-2); TRBD1 agrees at 9 bases. Trimming cost V 3 bases and J 4 bases; bases outside gene matches: 8. Germline V gene lookup returns CDR1 LGHDT and CDR2 YNNKEL (reference sequence). The CDR3 loop spans 16 amino acids. The CDR3 here is CASSHHPGQGPDTQYF. CDR3 bases: TGTGCCAGCAGCCACCATCCGGGACAGGGACCAGATACGCAGTATTTT.

The chain is built from TRBV10-3 and TRBJ1-1, with 8 positions matching TRBD1. This CDR3 spans 13 amino acids. After removal of 6 bases from V and 3 bases from J, the junction contained 3 bases not matched to a gene. Germline CDR1 is ENHRY and CDR2 is SYGVKD. CDR3 residues: CAISPGQDTEAFF. The CDR3 nucleotides read TGTGCCATCAGCCCGGGACAGGACACTGAAGCTTTCTTT.

This clone was recorded a few times. The rearrangement uses TRBV11-2 and TRBJ2-2, with TRBD2 matching over 7 bases. The CDR3 contains 15 residues. CDR1 is SGHAT and CDR2 is FQNNGV in the germline V gene. The trim removed 6 bases at V and 2 bases at J, leaving 6 bases unmatched. The CDR3 sequence: CASRPPGLNTGELFF. CDR3 sequence (DNA): TGTGCCAGCAGACCTCCGGGACTAAACACCGGGGAGCTGTTTTTT.